The following is a TCR beta chain sequence with its context. Its antigen is currently unknown. Amplification started from genomic DNA. The TCR beta CDR3 region was amplified using 30 forward and 13 reverse primers. TCRdb redid the calling of the multiplex PCR reads with MiXCR, one entry per CDR3 protein. Altogether more than 250,000 distinct CDR3 sequences are present, over 45% being singletons, with the ten largest covering roughly 13%. This entry comes from a study of type 1 and type 2 diabetes patients. Overall study: The cohort mixed type 1 diabetes, type 2 diabetes and nondiabetic donors. Across the study, about 18,000,000 paired-end reads were produced. Broader study findings: Some HECs seen only in T1D might also appear in more T2D or control samples. In type 2 diabetes, highly-expanded CD4+ clones took a median roughly 4% of reads.

The CDR3 loop spans 13 amino acids. Germline-derived CDR1 and CDR2 are MNHEY and SMNVEV (reference sequence). V was cut by 5 bases and J by 5 bases, with 12 bases left in between. This receptor was identified in a man between 18 and 29 years old with type 2 diabetes. V usage is TRBV27 and J usage is TRBJ2-5; no clear D gene. The sequenced sample consisted of peripheral blood mononuclear cells (PBMCs). The CDR3 DNA sequence: TGTGCCAGCAGTACAACCCTCCGGGAGACCCAGTACTTC. It translates to CASSTTLRETQYF.